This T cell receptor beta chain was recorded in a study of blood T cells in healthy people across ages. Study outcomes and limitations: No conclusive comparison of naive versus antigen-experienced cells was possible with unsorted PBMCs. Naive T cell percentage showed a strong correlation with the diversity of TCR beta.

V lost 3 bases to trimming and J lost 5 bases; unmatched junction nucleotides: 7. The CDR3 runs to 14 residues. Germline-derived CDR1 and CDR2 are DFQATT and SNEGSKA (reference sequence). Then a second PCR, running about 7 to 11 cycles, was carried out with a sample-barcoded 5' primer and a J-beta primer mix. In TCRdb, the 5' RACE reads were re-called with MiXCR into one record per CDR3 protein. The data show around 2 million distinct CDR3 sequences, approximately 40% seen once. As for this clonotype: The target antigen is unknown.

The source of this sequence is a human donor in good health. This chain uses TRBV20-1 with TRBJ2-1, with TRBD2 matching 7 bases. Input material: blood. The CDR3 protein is CSASPASGNNEQFF. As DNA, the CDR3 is TGCAGTGCTAGTCCCGCTAGCGGAAACAATGAGCAGTTCTTC.